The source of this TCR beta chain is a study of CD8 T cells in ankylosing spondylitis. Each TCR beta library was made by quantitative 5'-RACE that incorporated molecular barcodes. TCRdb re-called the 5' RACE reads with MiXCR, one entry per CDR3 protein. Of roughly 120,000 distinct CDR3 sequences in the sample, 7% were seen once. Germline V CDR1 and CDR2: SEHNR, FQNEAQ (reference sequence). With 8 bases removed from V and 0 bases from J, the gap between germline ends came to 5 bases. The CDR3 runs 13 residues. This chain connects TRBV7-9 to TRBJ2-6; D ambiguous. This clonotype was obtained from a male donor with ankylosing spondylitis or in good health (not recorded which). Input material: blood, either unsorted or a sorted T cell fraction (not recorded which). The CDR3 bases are TGTGCCAGCCTGGCCTCTGGGGCCAACGTCCTGACTTTC. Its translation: CASLASGANVLTF.